Shown below are 17 T cell receptor beta chains from a single sample sequenced in a study of cytomegalovirus exposure and HLA in healthy donors. PCR was performed using 60 Vbeta and 13 Jbeta primers. The protocol was immunoSEQ multiplex PCR, while the TCRdb copy is restricted to in-frame clones and leaves out a portion. The sample shows about 140,000 clones, roughly 75% of them seen only once. Sequenced input: PBMCs. These receptors originate from a man aged 40-49 years in good health and CMV-seronegative.

This rearrangement joins TRBV25-1 to TRBJ2-1; 12 positions agree with TRBD2. Germline V gene sequence: CDR1 MGHDK, CDR2 SYGVNS. This CDR3 spans 16 amino acids. The ends lost 3 bases at V and 4 bases at J; junction bases unmatched: 4. The DNA for the CDR3 is TGTGCCAGCAGTGAGAGGACTAGCGGGGCGTACAATGAGCAGTTCTTC. As protein: CASSERTSGAYNEQFF. Full variable domain (remainder filled in from reference TRBV25-1 and TRBJ2-1): EADIYQTPRYLVIGTGKKITLECSQTMGHDKMYWYQQDPGMELHLIHYSYGVNSTEKGDLSSESTVSRIRTEHFPLTLESARPSHTSQYLCASSERTSGAYNEQFFGPGTRLTVL.

The genes are TRBV9 and TRBJ1-3; D gene ambiguous. Trimming stripped 0 bases from V and 6 bases from J, with 7 bases between. The germline CDR1 and CDR2 sequences are SGDLS and YYNGEE. This CDR3 spans 13 amino acids. This chain's CDR3 is CASSVASENTIYF. CDR3 nucleotides: TGTGCCAGCAGCGTAGCCAGCGAAAACACCATATATTTT.

J is TRBJ2-7 and V is TRBV7-9; 9 positions match TRBD1. CDR1 is SEHNR, CDR2 FQNEAQ, per germline (reference sequence). With 0 bases clipped from V and 3 bases from J, the junction kept 9 bases outside the gene matches. This CDR3 has 17 residues. CDR3 DNA: TGTGCCAGCAGCTTAGCGTTCGGGAACAGGGGGCTCTACGAGCAGTACTTC. Protein: CASSLAFGNRGLYEQYF.

This clone was found once. The chain is built from TRBV7-3 and TRBJ1-6; a weak D match, TRBD1 (6 bases). This CDR3 is 14 amino acids long. The germline V gene encodes CDR1 SGHTA and CDR2 FQGTGA. V dropped 6 bases and J dropped 7 bases, with 13 bases sitting between them. The CDR3 DNA sequence: TGTGCCAGCAGGTCTGGGACACCAAATTCACCCCTCCACTTT. This sequence encodes CASRSGTPNSPLHF. Combining the CDR3 with reference TRBV7-3 and TRBJ1-6 gives the whole variable domain GAGVSQTPSNKVTEKGKYVELRCDPISGHTALYWYRQSLGQGPEFLIYFQGTGAADDSGLPNDRFFAVRPEGSVSTLKIQRTERGDSAVYLCASRSGTPNSPLHFGNGTRLTVT.

This clone was recorded a few times. This chain links TRBV20-1 with TRBJ1-1; D ambiguous. V gave up 6 bases and J gave up 1 base, with 6 bases separating them. Germline V gene data show CDR1 as DFQATT and CDR2 as SNEGSKA (reference sequence). The length of the CDR3 is 11 residues. The CDR3 region has the DNA TGCAGTGCGCGCGCGAACACTGAAGCTTTCTTT. It translates to CSARANTEAFF.

V and J are TRBV9 and TRBJ1-3, with 9 bases fitting TRBD1. V lost 6 bases, J lost 0 bases, and 7 bases stayed unmatched. This CDR3 spans 16 amino acids. Germline V CDR1 and CDR2: SGDLS, YYNGEE. CDR3 coding DNA: TGTGCCAGCACCACGGGGACAGGGACCTCTGGAAACACCATATATTTT. Translated, it gives CASTTGTGTSGNTIYF.

The chain is built from TRBV7-3 and TRBJ2-1; the match to TRBD2 covers 8 bases. CDR3 length equals 16 residues. CDR1 is SGHTA and CDR2 is FQGTGA in the germline V gene. With 4 bases clipped from V and 7 bases from J, the junction kept 12 bases outside the gene matches. The CDR3 loop is CASSSGGGTNGNEQFF. For the CDR3, the DNA is TGTGCCAGCAGCTCCGGCGGGGGGACCAATGGGAATGAGCAGTTCTTC.

The chain recombines TRBV29-1 with TRBJ2-3, with TRBD1 matching 11 bases. Trimming cost V 8 bases and J 3 bases; bases outside gene matches: 7. The CDR3 extends over 14 amino acids. The germline V gene encodes CDR1 SQVTM and CDR2 ANQGSEA. CDR3 DNA sequence: TGCAGCTCCCCGGGACAGGGGGTTACAGATACGCAGTATTTT. Translation gives CSSPGQGVTDTQYF.

In this sample, this clone turned up once. This chain joins TRBV4-3 and TRBJ2-1, with 11 bases aligning to TRBD1. This CDR3 spans 16 amino acids. Unmatched junction bases numbered 11, after V lost 4 bases and J lost 9 bases. Germline CDR1 LGHNA, CDR2 YSLEER. CDR3: CASSLDGTGGWGEQFF. As DNA, the CDR3 is TGCGCCAGCAGCCTCGACGGGACAGGGGGGTGGGGTGAGCAGTTCTTC.

The gene calls are TRBV4-3 and TRBJ2-5, with 9 bases matching TRBD2. Unmatched junction bases numbered 13, after V lost 0 bases and J lost 5 bases. The CDR3 extends over 18 amino acids. In germline, CDR1 is LGHNA, CDR2 YSLEER. CDR3 amino acids: CASSQDVRSSGVVETQYF. CDR3 DNA: TGCGCCAGCAGCCAAGATGTTAGGTCTAGCGGGGTGGTGGAGACCCAGTACTTC.

V and J are TRBV5-1 and TRBJ2-7; 8 bases fit TRBD2. The CDR3 consists of 14 residues. The V and J ends lost 4 bases and 6 bases, in that order; junction bases with no gene match: 9. Germline V gene data show CDR1 as SGHRS and CDR2 as YFSETQ. In DNA form, the CDR3 reads TGCGCCAGCAGCCGGTCTCTCGGGAGGGGCGAGCAGTACTTC. Its translation: CASSRSLGRGEQYF.

The genes are TRBV5-1 and TRBJ2-5, with TRBD1 matching 9 bases. Germline assignment: CDR1 SGHRS and CDR2 YFSETQ. The CDR3 is 15 amino acids. J lost 5 bases, V lost 5 bases, and 10 bases had no gene match. The chain's CDR3 is CASSRLQGAWETQYF. The CDR3 coding sequence is TGCGCCAGCAGTCGACTACAGGGGGCTTGGGAGACCCAGTACTTC. The full variable domain, with the rest looked up from reference TRBV5-1 and TRBJ2-5, is KAGVTQTPRYLIKTRGQQVTLSCSPISGHRSVSWYQQTPGQGLQFLFEYFSETQRNKGNFPGRFSGRQFSNSRSEMNVSTLELGDSALYLCASSRLQGAWETQYFGPGTRLLVL.

This chain uses TRBV4-2 with TRBJ1-1; 8 bases are a match to TRBD1. Unmatched junction bases numbered 4, after V lost 3 bases and J lost 4 bases. Per germline, CDR1 LGHNA and CDR2 YNFKEQ. The CDR3 has 14 amino acids. The CDR3 is CASSQADRGTEAFF. CDR3 nucleotide sequence: TGTGCCAGCAGCCAGGCTGACAGGGGCACTGAAGCTTTCTTT.

This rearrangement joins TRBV4-1 to TRBJ1-3; the match to TRBD1 covers 7 bases. This CDR3 has 16 amino acids. CDR1 and CDR2 from the germline V gene are MGHRA and YSYEKL. Trimming at V came to 4 bases and at J to 1 base, leaving 7 bases not matched to a gene. The DNA of the CDR3 is TGCGCCAGCAGCCGGGGGACAGTATTATCTGGAAACACCATATATTTT. Amino acids: CASSRGTVLSGNTIYF.

The rearrangement links TRBV5-5 to TRBJ1-2; 7 bases agree with TRBD1. V dropped 2 bases and J dropped 4; count of bases not matched to a gene: 5. The germline V gene has CDR1 SGHKS and CDR2 YYEKEE (reference sequence). The CDR3 contains 14 residues. The CDR3 nucleotides read TGTGCCAGCAGCTTACCAACAGGGGCCTATGGCTACACCTTC. Residues: CASSLPTGAYGYTF.

The V gene is TRBV4-1, the J gene TRBJ1-2; TRBD1 agrees at 9 bases. Germline CDR1 MGHRA, CDR2 YSYEKL. This CDR3 has 16 amino acids. V was clipped by 4 bases and J by 4 bases; unmatched bases: 10. As DNA, the CDR3 is TGCGCCAGCAGCCGAGACGACAGGGGGGGTTTCTATGGCTACACCTTC. It codes for CASSRDDRGGFYGYTF.

This clone came up a few times. This rearrangement joins TRBV6-1 to TRBJ2-3; D is uncertain. Trimming pared 3 bases from V and 2 bases from J, leaving 3 bases between. The germline V gene has CDR1 MNHNS and CDR2 SASEGT. The CDR3 covers 12 residues. In nucleotides, the CDR3 is TGTGCCAGCAGTGACAACACAGATACGCAGTATTTT. It specifies CASSDNTDTQYF.